This paragraph covers one T cell receptor (beta chain) sequence. What this receptor recognizes is not known. No much larger clone is present one base from it, and per-base qualities are unavailable. Trimming leaves V shorter by 4 bases and J shorter by 3 bases, with the junction holding 7 bases beyond the gene matches. CDR1 is given as SGHRS and CDR2 as YFSETQ, both from the germline V gene. From cysteine to phenylalanine, the CDR3 is 16 amino acids long. Of all the DNA, just the CDR3 is kept, 48 bases in frame from base 1. The data derive from a study of CD8 T cells in ankylosing spondylitis (dated by TCRdb to about 2017). Notes on the research overall: T cell receptor beta repertoires were profiled in healthy donors and ankylosing spondylitis patients so that disease-linked TCR variants could be found. In total, the full study cohort was made up of 110 or so healthy donors and approximately 24 ankylosing spondylitis patients. Peripheral blood samples were taken, and synovial fluid was additionally collected from ankylosing spondylitis patients. Here is what the overall study found, with its caveats: Blood from ankylosing spondylitis patients appeared to be characterized by a TCR beta motif composed of about eight highly homologous amino acid variants. The disease-linked clones showed a CD8+ phenotype and occurred at relatively low frequencies in peripheral blood. Some motif variants had previously been reported in the synovial fluid and blood of reactive arthritis patients, which suggests shared mechanisms of disease initiation. According to the report, matched synovial fluid samples from ankylosing spondylitis patients were significantly enriched for the disease-linked clones.

TCRdb lists the instrument as Illumina HiSeq 2500. Quantitative 5'-RACE with molecular barcodes was used to prepare TCR beta libraries. The source study handled its data this way. To identify disease-linked TCR variants, a new computational method was used, one built on a probabilistic model of VDJ rearrangement. TCRdb ran its own pipeline on the public reads, namely fastp trimming at Q25 and MiXCR clone calling, and kept in-frame beta chains. Rows are unified per CDR3 protein, each entry keeping the most common DNA and genes. The V and J calls shown here were made by TCRdb, not taken from the authors' results. For this sample there are some 100,000 distinct CDR3 sequences; roughly 8.3% appear just once. The ten largest make up roughly 9.9% of the sample.

Sample: blood, either unsorted or a sorted T cell fraction (not recorded which). In this chain, TRBV5-1 is recombined with TRBJ2-2; 9 junctional bases match TRBD1. The receptor comes from a male donor with ankylosing spondylitis or in good health (not recorded which). The CDR3 reads CASSLHRQGDTGELFF. The bases are TGCGCCAGCAGCCTCCATCGACAGGGGGACACCGGGGAGCTGTTTTTT.